This entry describes one T cell receptor beta chain. As yet, its antigen is unknown. Profiled with immunoSEQ multiplex PCR; TCRdb holds only in-frame clones, not every one. The sample yields around 40,000 clones, approximately 70% seen once. Before any sequencing was done, the ViraFEST assay used viral peptide pools to expand antigen-specific CD4+ T cells. After less than 11 days in culture, the CD4+ T cells were isolated. The individual was infected with SARS-CoV-2 between March and December 2020, as confirmed by PCR. This record belongs to a study of vaccination effects on CD4 cells after COVID-19. The wider study: A couple of convalescent pre-vaccine samples were taken 142 and 148 days post-diagnosis. Study-wide findings and caveats: Whether induced by infection or by vaccine, clones showed marked clonal contraction late after vaccination.

Sequencing was performed on CD4+ T cells from PBMCs cultured with a peptide pool, taken before COVID-19 vaccination. This receptor was obtained from a human donor who had a prior SARS-CoV-2 infection.

The CDR3: CASSLRYQETQYF. The DNA for the CDR3 is TGTGCCAGCAGCTTGAGGTACCAAGAGACCCAGTACTTC. J is TRBJ2-5 and V is TRBV7-2; no definite D call. The CDR3 spans 13 residues. The germline V gene encodes CDR1 SGHTA and CDR2 FQGNSA. The V gene lost 3 bases and the J gene lost 0 bases, with 5 bases spanning the gap. The full variable domain, rest sourced from reference TRBV7-2 and TRBJ2-5, is GAGVSQSPSNKVTEKGKDVELRCDPISGHTALYWYRQSLGQGLEFLIYFQGNSAPDKSGLPSDRFSAERTGGSVSTLTIQRTQQEDSAVYLCASSLRYQETQYFGPGTRLLVL.